This T cell receptor beta chain was identified during a study of beta chain features in type 1 diabetes (dated by TCRdb to 2016 to 2019). The study in broad terms: Patients and healthy donors did not differ in mean age, gender distribution, total cell number or subset yield. Across all samples, roughly 110,000,000 sorted cells were examined, and cell number per subset correlated strongly with RNA yield. In the study, recently diagnosed type 1 diabetes patients and matched healthy donors were compared on the TCRB repertoires of their sorted circulating CD4+ T cell subsets. Regulatory and stem cell-like memory subsets were isolated from only 8 patients and about eight healthy donors, whereas naive and central memory subsets came from all 30 or so donors. Overall study results and their limits: PCR might favor shorter templates, but patient and control samples were amplified and corrected together, so any skew would affect both groups equally. At VDJ recombination sites, type 1 diabetes patients had fewer insertions and more deleted nucleotides, which implies abnormalities in thymic rearrangement. Naive, central memory and regulatory TCRB repertoires appeared to be more alike among patients than among healthy donors. In all four CD4+ subsets, TCRB CDR3 length was moderately but significantly shorter in type 1 diabetes patients. HLA sub-analyses involved small numbers of individuals, so any influence of HLA type on TCRB rearrangement remained unresolved. Because cDNA rather than genomic DNA was sequenced, highly expressing activated cells could have been over-represented, although no difference in activation and CD3 levels was found between groups.

As regards this clone: Its antigen has not been determined. Base qualities are missing; no much larger clone stands one base away.

CDR3 length: 14 amino acids, cysteine to phenylalanine. The CDR3 DNA has 42 bases and is translated from base 1. Compared with germline, V lacks 4 bases and J lacks 2 bases; bases without a gene match: 3. The germline V gene (reference sequence) supplies CDR1 SGHNT and CDR2 YYREEE. Each donor gave one peripheral blood draw, averaging approximately 0.11 L, which was collected into heparinised tubes. A BD FACSAria II and a panel including CD45RO, CCR7, CD25, CD127, CD95 and CD27 were used to sort naive, central memory, regulatory and stem cell-like memory CD4+ T cells. Every sorted population had a purity above 95%. PBMCs were isolated immediately by Lymphoprep density gradient centrifugation and stained directly without culture. So that batch effects would be minimized, each experiment stained and sorted samples in pairs, pairing one healthy donor with one patient. The entire isolated RNA was reverse transcribed using the High Capacity cDNA Reverse Transcription Kit, and thus expressed TCRB transcripts were sequenced. Deep immunoSEQ sequencing was applied to naive, central memory and regulatory T cell samples, giving an average of about 3.6 million total reads per sample. After sorted cells were lysed in RLT buffer, RNA was extracted with DNase-treated RNeasy Micro or Mini kits, with the choice depending on cell number. To prevent cross-contamination, each cell subset was processed individually, whereas patient and healthy donor samples were processed jointly. The immunoSEQ multiplex PCR was used to amplify TCRB sequences from cDNA, generating 87-bp fragments that spanned the CDR3 region. Amplicons were sequenced on the Illumina HiSeq platform. The original pipeline was this. PCR bias was computationally corrected using synthetic template baselines, reads within Hamming distance 2 were collapsed, and singletons that could not be merged were discarded. By aligning reads against IMGT, V, D and J genes, CDR3 length, and insertions or deletions at six rearrangement sites were assigned. Within each subset, clonotype counts were normalized to sorted cell number, and only after that were true diversity and Gini coefficients computed with the tcR R package. The overlap coefficient, calculated on TCRB nucleotide sequences, was used to measure repertoire sharing. Out-of-frame TCRB sequences from naive cells were analyzed to stand in for the pre-selection repertoire. TCRdb provides this immuneACCESS table in a form limited to in-frame rearrangements. Some clones are lacking; in checked studies, under half of them reflect an unresolved V gene, and why the rest are absent is not known. Clone size and the V and J calls come from that table; the DNA yielded D and trimming. This sample lists hundreds of thousands of clones; over 12% were detected once. Of the sample, roughly 0.04% falls within the top ten clones.

The clonotype was recovered from a man in his late teens or twenties with type 1 diabetes. The sample was naive CD4+ T cells from blood. The cell subset or site label for this specimen denotes: true naive CD4+ T cells. This receptor chain uses TRBV5-4 and TRBJ2-1, with TRBD2 matching 7 junction bases. The CDR3 has the sequence CASSKGGPYNEQFF. The DNA is TGTGCCAGCAGCAAGGGAGGGCCCTACAATGAGCAGTTCTTC. Here the CDR3 is joined to the reference TRBV5-4 and TRBJ2-1 genes, and the full variable domain is: ETGVTQSPTHLIKTRGQQVTLRCSSQSGHNTVSWYQQALGQGPQFIFQYYREEENGRGNFPPRFSGLQFPNYSSELNVNALELDDSALYLCASSKGGPYNEQFFGPGTRLTVL.